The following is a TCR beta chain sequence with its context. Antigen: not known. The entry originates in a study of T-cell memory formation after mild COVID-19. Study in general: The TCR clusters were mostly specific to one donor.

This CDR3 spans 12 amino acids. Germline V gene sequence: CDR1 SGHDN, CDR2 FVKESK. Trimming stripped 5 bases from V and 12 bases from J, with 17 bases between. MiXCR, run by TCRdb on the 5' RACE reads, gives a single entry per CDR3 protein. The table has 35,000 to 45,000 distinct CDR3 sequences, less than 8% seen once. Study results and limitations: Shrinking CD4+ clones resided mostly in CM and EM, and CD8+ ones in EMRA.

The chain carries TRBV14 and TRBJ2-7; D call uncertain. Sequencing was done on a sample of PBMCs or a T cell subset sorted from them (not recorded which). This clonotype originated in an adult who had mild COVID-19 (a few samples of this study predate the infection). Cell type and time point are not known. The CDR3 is CASSTWTEFLYF. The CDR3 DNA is TGTGCCAGCAGCACGTGGACCGAGTTTCTGTACTTC.